The 7 T cell receptor beta chains in this list originate from one sample, sequenced in a study of T cells in Graves' hyperthyroidism and ophthalmopathy. The CDR3 regions of TCR beta were amplified from RNA transcripts. A first-round RT-PCR of the TCR CDR3 used the HTBI primer set. In TCRdb, the multiplex PCR reads were re-called with MiXCR into one record per CDR3 protein. This table has 450,000 to 600,000 distinct CDR3 sequences, 15% to 20% appearing once. Sequencing was done on a sample of blood. These receptors originate from a man aged 35 to 55 with Graves' ophthalmopathy.

This clonotype has at least ten counts. The chain recombines TRBV7-3 with TRBJ1-1; 8 positions match TRBD1. V was clipped by 5 bases and J by 4 bases; unmatched bases: 15. Germline lookup yields CDR1 SGHTA and CDR2 FQGTGA. This CDR3 has 17 amino acids. DNA for the CDR3: TGTGCCAGCAGCCCATCCGGAACGGACAGGGTGGTCACTGAAGCTTTCTTT. Encoded protein: CASSPSGTDRVVTEAFF.

Many counts were recorded for this clonotype. The CDR3 DNA is TGTGCCAGCAGCTTAGCCGACGGGGGGGGCACAGATACGCAGTATTTT. Its protein is CASSLADGGGTDTQYF. The chain is built from TRBV7-8 and TRBJ2-3; 8 nucleotides match TRBD2. Germline CDR1 reads SGHVS; CDR2 reads FQNEAQ. With 0 bases clipped from V and 1 base from J, the junction kept 3 bases outside the gene matches. This CDR3 has 16 amino acids.

This clonotype was detected only once. This sequence joins TRBV12-3 or TRBV12-4 and TRBJ2-3; either TRBD1 or TRBD2 may supply D (6 bases each). V lost 6 bases to trimming and J lost 4 bases, with 17 bases between them. This CDR3 has 15 residues. The CDR3 DNA follows: TGTGCCAGCAGCGCCGACAGGCGGGATGCAGATACGCAGTATTTT. Translated: CASSADRRDADTQYF.

The V and J genes are TRBV5-1 and TRBJ1-1; no reliable D call. The V end lost 6 bases, the J end lost 4 bases, and 19 bases lay between the germline ends. The CDR3 has 15 amino acids. The germline V gene has CDR1 SGHRS and CDR2 YFSETQ. Here the CDR3 DNA reads TGCGCCAGCAAGTCCAGTCTCGGCGAGGCCACTGAAGCTTTCTTT. This gives the protein CASKSSLGEATEAFF.

The chain couples TRBV5-1 to TRBJ2-5; the D call may be TRBD1 or TRBD2 (5 bases each). The V and J ends lost 0 bases and 7 bases respectively, with 16 bases between them. This CDR3 is built from 15 residues. Per the germline V gene, CDR1 is SGHRS and CDR2 is YFSETQ. The CDR3 loop is CASSLAQGESLTQYF. The CDR3 region has the DNA TGCGCCAGCAGCTTGGCCCAGGGAGAGAGTTTGACCCAGTACTTC.

V usage is TRBV30 and J usage is TRBJ2-7, with TRBD1 matching 7 bases. Losses at the gene ends were 5 bases for V and 6 bases for J; bases not matched to a gene: 10. The CDR3 has 13 residues. Germline loops: CDR1 GTSNPN, CDR2 SVGIG (reference sequence). The CDR3 DNA reads TGTGCCTGGTCTTTACAGGGGTCCGGCGAGCAGTACTTC. This translates into CAWSLQGSGEQYF.

This clonotype appeared many times. This sequence joins TRBV6-1 and TRBJ2-5; 8 nucleotides line up with TRBD1. This CDR3 region has 14 residues. Germline V gives CDR1 MNHNS, CDR2 SASEGT. J gave up 5 bases and V 1 base, and 3 bases lay outside the gene matches. As DNA, the CDR3 is TGTGCCAGCAGTGAAGGACAGGGGACCGAGACCCAGTACTTC. Amino acids: CASSEGQGTETQYF.